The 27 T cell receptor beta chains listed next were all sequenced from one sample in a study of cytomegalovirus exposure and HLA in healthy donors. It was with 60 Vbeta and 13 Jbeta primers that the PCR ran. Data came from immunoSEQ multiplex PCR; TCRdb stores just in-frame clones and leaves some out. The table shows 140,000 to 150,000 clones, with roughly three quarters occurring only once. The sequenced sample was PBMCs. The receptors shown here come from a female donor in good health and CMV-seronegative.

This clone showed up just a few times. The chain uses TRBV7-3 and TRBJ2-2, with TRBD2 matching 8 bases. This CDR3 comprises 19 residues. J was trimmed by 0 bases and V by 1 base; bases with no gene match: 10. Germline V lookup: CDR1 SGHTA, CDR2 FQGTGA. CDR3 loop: CASSLRGGSGASNTGELFF. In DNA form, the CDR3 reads TGTGCCAGCAGCTTAAGGGGGGGTAGCGGGGCCTCGAACACCGGGGAGCTGTTTTTT.

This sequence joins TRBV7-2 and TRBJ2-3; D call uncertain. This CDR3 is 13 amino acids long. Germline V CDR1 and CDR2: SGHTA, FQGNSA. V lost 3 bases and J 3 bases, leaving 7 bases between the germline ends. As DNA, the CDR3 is TGTGCCAGCAGCTTTATGAGGACAGATACGCAGTATTTT. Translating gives CASSFMRTDTQYF.

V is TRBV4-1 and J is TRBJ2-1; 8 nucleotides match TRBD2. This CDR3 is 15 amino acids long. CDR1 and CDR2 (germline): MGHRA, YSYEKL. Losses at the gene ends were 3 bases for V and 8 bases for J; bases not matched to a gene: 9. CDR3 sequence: CASSQRGTRDDEQFF. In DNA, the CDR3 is TGCGCCAGCAGCCAGAGGGGGACTAGAGACGATGAGCAGTTCTTC.

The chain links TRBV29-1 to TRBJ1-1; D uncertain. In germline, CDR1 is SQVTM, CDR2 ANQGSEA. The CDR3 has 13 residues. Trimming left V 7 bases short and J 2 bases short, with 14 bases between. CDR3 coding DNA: TGCAGCGGTCGCCCCACACGTAACACTGAAGCTTTCTTT. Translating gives CSGRPTRNTEAFF.

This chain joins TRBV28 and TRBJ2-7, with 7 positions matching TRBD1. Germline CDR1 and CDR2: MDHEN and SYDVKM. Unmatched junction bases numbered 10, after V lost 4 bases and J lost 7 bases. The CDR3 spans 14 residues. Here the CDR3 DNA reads TGTGCCAGCAGTTCGCCGACAGGGATTAGGGAGCAGTACTTC. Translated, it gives CASSSPTGIREQYF.

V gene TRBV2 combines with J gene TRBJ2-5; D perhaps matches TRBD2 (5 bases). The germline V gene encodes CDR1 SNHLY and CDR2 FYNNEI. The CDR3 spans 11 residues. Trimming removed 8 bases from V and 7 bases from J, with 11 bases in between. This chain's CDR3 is CASLFEGTQYF. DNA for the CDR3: TGTGCCAGCCTCTTTGAGGGGACCCAGTACTTC.

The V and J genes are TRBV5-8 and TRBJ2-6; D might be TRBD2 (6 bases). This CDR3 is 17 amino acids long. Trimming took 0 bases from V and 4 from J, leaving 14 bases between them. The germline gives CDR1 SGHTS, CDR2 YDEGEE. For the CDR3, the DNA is TGTGCCAGCAGCTTGGAGGAGGGTCAATCCGGGGCCAACGTCCTGACTTTC. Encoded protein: CASSLEEGQSGANVLTF.

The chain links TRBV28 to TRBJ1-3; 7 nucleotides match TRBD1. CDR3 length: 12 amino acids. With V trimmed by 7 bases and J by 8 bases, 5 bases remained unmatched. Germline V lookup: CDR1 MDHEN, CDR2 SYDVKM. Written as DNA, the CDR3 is TGTGCCAGCATGACAGGGCCGGACACCATATATTTT. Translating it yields CASMTGPDTIYF.

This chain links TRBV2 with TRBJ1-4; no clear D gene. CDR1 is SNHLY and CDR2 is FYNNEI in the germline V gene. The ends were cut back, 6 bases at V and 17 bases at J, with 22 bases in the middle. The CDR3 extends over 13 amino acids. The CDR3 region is CASSKPSRAEVFF. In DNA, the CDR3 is TGTGCCAGCAGCAAACCTTCGAGGGCAGAGGTTTTTTTT. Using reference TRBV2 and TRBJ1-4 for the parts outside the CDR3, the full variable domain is EPEVTQTPSHQVTQMGQEVILRCVPISNHLYFYWYRQILGQKVEFLVSFYNNEISEKSEIFDDQFSVERPDGSNFTLKIRSTKLEDSAMYFCASSKPSRAEVFFGSGTQLSVL.

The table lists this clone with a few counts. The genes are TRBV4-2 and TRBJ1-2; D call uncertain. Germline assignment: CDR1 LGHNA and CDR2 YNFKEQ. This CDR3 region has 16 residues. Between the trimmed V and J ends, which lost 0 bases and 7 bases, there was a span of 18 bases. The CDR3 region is CASSQDPGNLWRGYTF. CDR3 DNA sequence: TGTGCCAGCAGCCAAGATCCAGGCAACCTATGGCGTGGCTACACCTTC.

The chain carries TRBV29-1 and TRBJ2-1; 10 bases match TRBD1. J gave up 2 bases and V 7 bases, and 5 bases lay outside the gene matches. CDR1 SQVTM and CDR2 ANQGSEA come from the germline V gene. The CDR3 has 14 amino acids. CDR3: CSARDRGPYNEQFF. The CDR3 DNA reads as TGCAGCGCTAGGGACAGGGGACCCTACAATGAGCAGTTCTTC.

CDR3 sequence reads: CAISVRGEEDGYTF. In DNA, the CDR3 is TGTGCCATCAGTGTTCGGGGGGAAGAGGATGGCTACACCTTC. This chain connects TRBV10-3 to TRBJ1-2; TRBD1 is a possible D gene (5 bases). The CDR3 runs 14 residues. The ends were cut back, 4 bases at V and 6 bases at J, with 15 bases in the middle. CDR1 and CDR2 from the germline V gene are ENHRY and SYGVKD.

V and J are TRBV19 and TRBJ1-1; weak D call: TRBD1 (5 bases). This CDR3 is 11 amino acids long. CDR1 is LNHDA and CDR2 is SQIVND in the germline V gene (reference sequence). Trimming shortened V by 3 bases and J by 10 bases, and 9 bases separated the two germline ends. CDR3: CASSIGQGAFF. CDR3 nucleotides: TGTGCCAGTAGTATCGGGCAGGGAGCTTTCTTT.

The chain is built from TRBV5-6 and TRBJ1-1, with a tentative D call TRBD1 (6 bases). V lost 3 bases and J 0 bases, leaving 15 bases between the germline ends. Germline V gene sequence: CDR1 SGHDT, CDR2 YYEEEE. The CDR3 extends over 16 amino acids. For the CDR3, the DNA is TGTGCCAGCAGCTGGAGGGGGGGCAGAGTGAACACTGAAGCTTTCTTT. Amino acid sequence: CASSWRGGRVNTEAFF.

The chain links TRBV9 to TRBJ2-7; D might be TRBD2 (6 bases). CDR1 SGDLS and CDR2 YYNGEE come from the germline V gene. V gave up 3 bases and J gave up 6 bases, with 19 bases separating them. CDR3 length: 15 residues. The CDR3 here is CASSGDGRDAPEQYF. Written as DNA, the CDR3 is TGTGCCAGCAGCGGCGACGGGAGAGATGCTCCCGAGCAGTACTTC.

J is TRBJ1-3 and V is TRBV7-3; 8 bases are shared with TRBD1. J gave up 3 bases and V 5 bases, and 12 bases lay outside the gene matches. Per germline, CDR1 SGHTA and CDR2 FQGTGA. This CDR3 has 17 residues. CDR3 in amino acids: CASSANRGQGSGNTIYF. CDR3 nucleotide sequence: TGTGCCAGCAGCGCAAACCGCGGACAGGGAAGTGGAAACACCATATATTTT.

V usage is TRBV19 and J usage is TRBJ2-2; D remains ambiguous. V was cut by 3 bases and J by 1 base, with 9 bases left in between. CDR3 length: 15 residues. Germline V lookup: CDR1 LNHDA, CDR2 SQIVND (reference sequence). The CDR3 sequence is CASSMRLLNTGELFF. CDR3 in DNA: TGTGCCAGTAGTATGAGACTTCTGAACACCGGGGAGCTGTTTTTT.

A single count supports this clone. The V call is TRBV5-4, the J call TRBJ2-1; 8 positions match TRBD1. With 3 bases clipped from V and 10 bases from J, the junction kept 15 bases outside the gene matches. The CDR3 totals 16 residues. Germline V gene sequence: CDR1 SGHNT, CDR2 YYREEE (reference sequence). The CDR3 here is CASSSFRGQGLQEQFF. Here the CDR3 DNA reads TGTGCCAGCAGCTCCTTCAGGGGGCAAGGACTTCAGGAGCAGTTCTTC.

The CDR3 loop is CASSSRDTGRIGIQYF. In nucleotides, the CDR3 is TGTGCCAGCAGCTCACGTGACACAGGTCGTATAGGCATTCAGTACTTC. V is TRBV5-6 and J is TRBJ2-4, with D possibly being TRBD1 (5 bases). CDR3 length: 16 amino acids. Germline V gives CDR1 SGHDT, CDR2 YYEEEE. Trimming removed 3 bases at V and 9 bases at J, with 22 bases between.

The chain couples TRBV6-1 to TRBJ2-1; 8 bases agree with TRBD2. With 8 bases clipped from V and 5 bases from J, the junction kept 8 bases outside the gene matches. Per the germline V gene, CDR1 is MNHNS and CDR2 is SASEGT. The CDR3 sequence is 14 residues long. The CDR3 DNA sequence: TGTGCCAGCCTTCAGCGGGAGTATGACAATGAGCAGTTCTTC. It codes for CASLQREYDNEQFF.

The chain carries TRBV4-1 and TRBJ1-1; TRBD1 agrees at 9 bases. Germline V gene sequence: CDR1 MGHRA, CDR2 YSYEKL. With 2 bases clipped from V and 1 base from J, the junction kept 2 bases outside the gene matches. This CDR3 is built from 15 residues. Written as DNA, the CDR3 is TGCGCCAGCAGCCAACCGGGACAGGGGAACACTGAAGCTTTCTTT. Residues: CASSQPGQGNTEAFF.

CDR3 sequence reads: CASSLSPGNYGYTF. Here the CDR3 DNA reads TGTGCCAGCAGCTTATCCCCCGGGAATTATGGCTACACCTTC. The chain recombines TRBV7-2 with TRBJ1-2, with D hard to call. The V and J ends lost 2 bases and 5 bases respectively, with 12 bases between them. Germline CDR1 reads SGHTA; CDR2 reads FQGNSA. This CDR3 spans 14 amino acids.

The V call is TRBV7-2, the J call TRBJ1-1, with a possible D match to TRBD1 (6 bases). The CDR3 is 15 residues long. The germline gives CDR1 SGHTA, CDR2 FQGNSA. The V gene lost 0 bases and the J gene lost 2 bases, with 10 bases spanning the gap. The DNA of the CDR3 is TGTGCCAGCAGCTTAGCTGGGACACCAAACACTGAAGCTTTCTTT. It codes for CASSLAGTPNTEAFF.

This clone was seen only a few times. The CDR3 sequence is CASSDLDRVYGYTF. CDR3 in DNA: TGTGCCAGCAGTGATCTGGACAGGGTCTATGGCTACACCTTC. The chain couples TRBV6-1 to TRBJ1-2; 8 positions match TRBD1. The V segment lost 3 bases and the J segment 4 bases; nucleotides outside the gene matches: 4. CDR1 and CDR2 from the germline V gene are MNHNS and SASEGT. The CDR3 is 14 amino acids.

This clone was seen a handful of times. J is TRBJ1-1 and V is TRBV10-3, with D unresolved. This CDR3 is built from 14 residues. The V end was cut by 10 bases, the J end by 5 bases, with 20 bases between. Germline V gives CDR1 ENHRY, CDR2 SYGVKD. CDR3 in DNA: TGTGCCACCGCGATCGGCCCGAGGTCGACTGAAGCTTTCTTT. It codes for CATAIGPRSTEAFF.

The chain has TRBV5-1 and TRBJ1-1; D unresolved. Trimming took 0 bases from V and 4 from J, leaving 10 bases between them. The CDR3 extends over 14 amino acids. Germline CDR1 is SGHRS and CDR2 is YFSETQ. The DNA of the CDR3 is TGCGCCAGCAGCTTGGAACCAAGAGGCACTGAAGCTTTCTTT. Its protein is CASSLEPRGTEAFF.

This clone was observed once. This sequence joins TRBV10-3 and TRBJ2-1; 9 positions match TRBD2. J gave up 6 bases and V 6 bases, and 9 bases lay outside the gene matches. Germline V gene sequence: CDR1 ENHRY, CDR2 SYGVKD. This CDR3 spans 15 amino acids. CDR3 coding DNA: TGTGCCATCAGCAGGAGCGGGGGGTATGGCAATGAGCAGTTCTTC. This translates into CAISRSGGYGNEQFF.